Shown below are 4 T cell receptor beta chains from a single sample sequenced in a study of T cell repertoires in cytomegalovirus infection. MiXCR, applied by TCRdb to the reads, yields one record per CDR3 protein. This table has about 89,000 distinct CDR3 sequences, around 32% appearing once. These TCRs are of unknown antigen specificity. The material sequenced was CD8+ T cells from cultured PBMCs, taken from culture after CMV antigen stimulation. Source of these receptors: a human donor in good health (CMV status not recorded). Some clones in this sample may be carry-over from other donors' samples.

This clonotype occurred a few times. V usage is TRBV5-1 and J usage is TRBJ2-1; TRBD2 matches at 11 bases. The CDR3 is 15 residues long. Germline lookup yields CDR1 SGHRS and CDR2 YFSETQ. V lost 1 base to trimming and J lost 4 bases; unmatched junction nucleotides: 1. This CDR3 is CASSLPSGGYNEQFF. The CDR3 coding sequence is TGCGCCAGCAGCTTGCCTAGCGGGGGGTACAATGAGCAGTTCTTC.

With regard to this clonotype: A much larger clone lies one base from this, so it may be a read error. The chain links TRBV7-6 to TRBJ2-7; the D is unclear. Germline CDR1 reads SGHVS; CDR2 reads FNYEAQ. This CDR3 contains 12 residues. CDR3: CANSSLSYEQYF. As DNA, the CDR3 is TGTGCCAACAGCTCCCTCTCCTACGAGCAGTACTTC.

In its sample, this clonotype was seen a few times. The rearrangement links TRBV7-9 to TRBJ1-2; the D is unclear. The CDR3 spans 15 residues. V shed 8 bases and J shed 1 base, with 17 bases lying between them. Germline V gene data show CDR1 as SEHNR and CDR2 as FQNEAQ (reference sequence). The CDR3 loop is CASRQEVILNYGYTF. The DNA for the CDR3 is TGTGCCAGCCGTCAAGAGGTCATACTTAACTATGGCTACACCTTC.

As DNA, the CDR3 is TGTGCCAGCAGCCGTACCGGGACTGAGACCTACGAGCAGTACTTC. Its translation: CASSRTGTETYEQYF. V is TRBV12-3 or TRBV12-4 and J is TRBJ2-7; the D gene is possibly TRBD2 (6 bases). CDR3 length equals 15 residues. V dropped 6 bases and J dropped 2 bases, with 17 bases sitting between them.